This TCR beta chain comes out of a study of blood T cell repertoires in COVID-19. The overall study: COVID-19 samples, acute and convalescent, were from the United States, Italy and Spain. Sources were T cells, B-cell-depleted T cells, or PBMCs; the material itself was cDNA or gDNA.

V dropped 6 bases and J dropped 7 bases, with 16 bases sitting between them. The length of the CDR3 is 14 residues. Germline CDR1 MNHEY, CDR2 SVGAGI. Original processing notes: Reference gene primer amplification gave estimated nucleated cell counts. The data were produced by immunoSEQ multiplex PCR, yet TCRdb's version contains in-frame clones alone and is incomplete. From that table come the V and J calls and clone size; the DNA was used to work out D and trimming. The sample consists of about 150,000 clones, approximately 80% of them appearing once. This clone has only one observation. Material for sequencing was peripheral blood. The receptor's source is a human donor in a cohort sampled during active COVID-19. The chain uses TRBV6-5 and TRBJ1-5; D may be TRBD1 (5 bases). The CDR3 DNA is TGTGCCAGCAGGCGGGGGGTGAAGGAACAGCCCCAGCATTTT. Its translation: CASRRGVKEQPQHF.